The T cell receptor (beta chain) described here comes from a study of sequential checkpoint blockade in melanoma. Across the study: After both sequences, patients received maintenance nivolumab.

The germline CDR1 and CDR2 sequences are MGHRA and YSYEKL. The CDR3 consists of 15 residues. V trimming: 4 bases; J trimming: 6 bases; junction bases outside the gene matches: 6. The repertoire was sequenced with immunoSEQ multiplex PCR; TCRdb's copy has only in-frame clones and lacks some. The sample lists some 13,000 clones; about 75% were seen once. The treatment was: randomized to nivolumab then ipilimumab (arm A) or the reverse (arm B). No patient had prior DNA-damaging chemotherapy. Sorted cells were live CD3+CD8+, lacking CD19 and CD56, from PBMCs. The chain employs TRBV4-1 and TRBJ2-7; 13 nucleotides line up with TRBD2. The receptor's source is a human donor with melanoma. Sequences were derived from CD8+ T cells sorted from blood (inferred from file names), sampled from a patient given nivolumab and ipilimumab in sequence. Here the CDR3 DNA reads TGCGCCAGCAGCCCCGGACTAGCGGGAGATCTCGAGCAGTACTTC. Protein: CASSPGLAGDLEQYF.